The present T cell receptor beta chain was sequenced within a study of post-analysis software for immune sequencing data. Study-level information: The patients showed relapsing-remitting, secondary progressive and progressive-relapsing multiple sclerosis courses. Study-level points and caveats: With TRBV5-6, TRBV5-1 and TRBV20-1 included, five TRBV segments were more frequent in patients than in controls.

In regard to this clonotype: Its matching antigen is unknown.

The junction had 4 bases not matched to a gene; V was cut back by 0 bases and J by 4 bases. CDR1 is SGHRS and CDR2 is YFSETQ in the germline V gene. The CDR3 extends over 15 amino acids. Unique molecular identifiers tagged the TCR beta cDNA libraries. TCRdb reprocessed the PCR reads with MiXCR, giving one entry per CDR3 protein. Of roughly 600,000 distinct CDR3 sequences in the sample, 44% were seen once. The source of this sequence is a girl aged 5-17 years with multiple sclerosis. The sample comprised blood. The V gene is TRBV5-1, the J gene TRBJ2-3, with 8 bases matching TRBD2. For the CDR3, the DNA is TGCGCCAGCAGCTTGGAGGTAGCGGGGCCAGATACGCAGTATTTT. Amino acids: CASSLEVAGPDTQYF.